Below, 7 T cell receptor beta chains from the same sample are listed, as sequenced in a study of blood T cell repertoires in COVID-19. Sequenced by immunoSEQ multiplex PCR; TCRdb stores in-frame clones only, minus some. Of roughly 190,000 clones listed, roughly nine tenths are singletons. Sequencing used peripheral blood. The origin of the receptors is a man aged 55 to 70 with active or convalescent COVID-19.

The J gene is TRBJ1-1, the V gene TRBV12-3 or TRBV12-4; tentatively, D is TRBD1 (5 bases). The CDR3 loop spans 12 amino acids. Trimming cost V 5 bases and J 6 bases, with 10 bases left between them. As DNA, the CDR3 is TGTGCCAGCAGTCCCAGGGTTGCTGAAGCTTTCTTT. Its protein product is CASSPRVAEAFF.

This clone was seen just once. The chain uses TRBV20-1 and TRBJ2-5; 8 nucleotides line up with TRBD2. V shed 3 bases, J shed 4 bases, and the junction held 4 bases outside the gene matches. CDR1 is DFQATT and CDR2 is SNEGSKA in the germline V gene (reference sequence). The CDR3 sequence is 13 residues long. The CDR3 here is CSASSGASETQYF. CDR3 nucleotides: TGCAGTGCTAGTAGCGGGGCCTCAGAGACCCAGTACTTC.

J is TRBJ1-5 and V is TRBV12-5; 8 bases align to TRBD1. This CDR3 spans 16 amino acids. Germline V gene data show CDR1 as LGHNT and CDR2 as FRNRAP. With 11 bases clipped from V and 0 bases from J, the junction kept 12 bases outside the gene matches. CDR3 residues: CALRGREGNSNQPQHF. The CDR3 DNA reads as TGTGCTCTCAGGGGGCGGGAGGGTAATAGCAATCAGCCCCAGCATTTT.

This clone was counted a few times. The chain is built from TRBV5-5 and TRBJ1-2; perhaps TRBD1 as D (6 bases). V was pared by 4 bases and J by 1 base, with 17 bases between. The CDR3 is 16 amino acids. Germline lookup yields CDR1 SGHKS and CDR2 YYEKEE (reference sequence). The CDR3: CASSPPRQEFNYGYTF. CDR3 nucleotides: TGTGCCAGCAGCCCGCCCCGACAGGAATTTAACTATGGCTACACCTTC.

The chain is built from TRBV5-1 and TRBJ2-7; 9 bases agree with TRBD1. J was trimmed by 3 bases and V by 4 bases; bases with no gene match: 11. Germline assignment: CDR1 SGHRS and CDR2 YFSETQ. The CDR3 runs to 16 residues. The CDR3 loop is CASSQAPGQGNYEQYF. CDR3 DNA sequence: TGCGCCAGCAGCCAGGCCCCGGGACAGGGAAACTACGAGCAGTACTTC.

As regards this clone: Additional DNA sequences in this sample encode the identical CDR3. The chain employs TRBV5-1 and TRBJ1-1; D remains unclear. Germline assignment: CDR1 SGHRS and CDR2 YFSETQ. Deletions cut 0 bases from V and 1 base from J, with 7 bases between. The CDR3 loop spans 14 amino acids. The CDR3 bases are TGCGCCAGCAGCTTGGTTCCAGGGAACACTGAAGCTTTCTTT. Translating it yields CASSLVPGNTEAFF.

The V gene is TRBV7-9, the J gene TRBJ2-3, with TRBD1 matching over 8 bases. The V gene end was trimmed by 5 bases and the J gene end by 5 bases; junction bases not matched to a gene: 9. CDR1 is SEHNR and CDR2 is FQNEAQ in the germline V gene (reference sequence). The CDR3 totals 15 residues. The CDR3 reads CASSRQGKGEDTQYF. The CDR3 DNA sequence: TGTGCCAGCAGCCGACAGGGGAAGGGGGAAGATACGCAGTATTTT.